This is a list of T cell receptor beta chains from one sample in a study of T cell repertoires in cytomegalovirus infection. In TCRdb, the reads were re-called with MiXCR into one record per CDR3 protein. Of 230,000 or so distinct CDR3 sequences listed, about 15% were seen once; the top ten hold approximately 51%. Sequences were obtained from CD8+ T cells from PBMCs. The receptors shown here come from a human donor in good health (CMV status not recorded). Some clones in this sample may be carry-over from other donors' samples. Each CDR3 is given with its conserved first and last residue. The D gene is left open where the match is weak. Size is stated for part of the rows, as once, few or many counts, or as a class when the clone is expanded.

J: TRBJ2-5
size: .
D: .
V: TRBV29-1
DNA: TGCAGCGTTGATCAGGGAGAGACGGTGACCCAGTACTTC
CDR3: CSVDQGETVTQYF

J: TRBJ1-1
size: .
D: .
V: TRBV23-1
DNA: TGCGCCAGCAGTCAATTGGGCAGATCCTCTGAAGCTTTCTTT
CDR3: CASSQLGRSSEAFF

J: TRBJ2-7
size: .
D: .
V: TRBV27
DNA: TGTGCCAGCAGTCCATCGGTGGGGACCGAAATCTACGAGCAGTACTTC
CDR3: CASSPSVGTEIYEQYF

J: TRBJ2-1
size: many
D: .
V: TRBV2
DNA: TGTGCCAGCAGTGAAGGGATCGATGAGCAGTTCTTC
CDR3: CASSEGIDEQFF

J: TRBJ1-5
size: .
D: .
V: TRBV2
DNA: TGTGCCAGCAGTGTGGACAGTGATATCCGTGATAGCAATCAGCCCCAGCATTTT
CDR3: CASSVDSDIRDSNQPQHF

J: TRBJ2-5
size: few
D: .
V: TRBV29-1
DNA: TGCAGCGTTGACCCTTTGGGGGAGACCCAGTACTTC
CDR3: CSVDPLGETQYF

J: TRBJ2-1
size: few
D: .
V: TRBV19
DNA: TGTGCCAGTAGTATGGCGGTGTCGGGGGAGGTGTTCTTC
CDR3: CASSMAVSGEVFF

J: TRBJ1-1
size: few
D: .
V: TRBV7-6
DNA: TGTGCCAGCAGCTTAGGCCACAAAACAGGGCCGGGCACTGAAGCTTTCTTT
CDR3: CASSLGHKTGPGTEAFF

J: TRBJ2-7
size: .
D: TRBD1
V: TRBV27
DNA: TGTGCCAGCAGTTTACAGGGGACAGGTGTTTACGAGCAGTACTTC
CDR3: CASSLQGTGVYEQYF

J: TRBJ2-3
size: many
D: TRBD2
V: TRBV7-2
DNA: TGTGCCAGCAGCTTTATACTAGCGGGGGGTCCCGCGGATACGCAGTATTTT
CDR3: CASSFILAGGPADTQYF

J: TRBJ1-1
size: .
D: .
V: TRBV29-1
DNA: TGCAGCGTCGAAGGTGGCGACACTGAAGCTTTCTTT
CDR3: CSVEGGDTEAFF

J: TRBJ2-3
size: many
D: .
V: TRBV29-1
DNA: TGCAGCGCCCCTCATGGGGGGCTGGTAGATACGCAGTATTTT
CDR3: CSAPHGGLVDTQYF

J: TRBJ2-5
size: many
D: .
V: TRBV10-3
DNA: TGTGCCATTCTCAGGGTGGCTGGAGAGACCCAGTACTTC
CDR3: CAILRVAGETQYF

J: TRBJ2-7
size: few
D: TRBD2
V: TRBV7-4
DNA: TGTGCCAGCAGCCGCGGGAGTTCCTACGAGCAGTACTTC
CDR3: CASSRGSSYEQYF

J: TRBJ2-5
size: .
D: TRBD2
V: TRBV29-1
DNA: TGCAGCGTTGCAGCCGAGCGGGGGGGGATACAAGAGACCCAGTACTTC
CDR3: CSVAAERGGIQETQYF

J: TRBJ1-4
size: .
D: TRBD1
V: TRBV9
DNA: TGTGCCAGCGGATCCGGGACAGGGGCAGAAAAACTGTTTTTT
CDR3: CASGSGTGAEKLFF

J: TRBJ2-7
size: few
D: TRBD2
V: TRBV7-9
DNA: TGTGCCAGCAGCTCACGGACTAGCGGACCCTACGAGCAGTACTTC
CDR3: CASSSRTSGPYEQYF

J: TRBJ2-5
size: .
D: .
V: TRBV27
DNA: TGTGCCAGCAGCAGCATAGCGGATCCGGTTGAGACCCAGTACTTC
CDR3: CASSSIADPVETQYF

J: TRBJ2-3
size: many
D: .
V: TRBV6-5
DNA: TGTGCCAGCAGTTACTCGATTCCTAGCGAGAGCACAGATACGCAGTATTTT
CDR3: CASSYSIPSESTDTQYF

J: TRBJ1-1
size: few
D: .
V: TRBV19
DNA: TGTGCCAGTAGTAGCTCGACATTTAACACTGAAGCTTTCTTT
CDR3: CASSSSTFNTEAFF

J: TRBJ2-6
size: .
D: TRBD2
V: TRBV4-1
DNA: TGCGCCAGCAGCCCACGACTAGCGGGGGGGCCTGGGGCCAACGTCCTGACTTTC
CDR3: CASSPRLAGGPGANVLTF

J: TRBJ1-2
size: many
D: .
V: TRBV7-6
DNA: TGTGCCAGCAGCTTAGGGACACCCGAATCTAACTATGGCTACACCTTC
CDR3: CASSLGTPESNYGYTF

J: TRBJ2-7
size: few
D: .
V: TRBV4-1
DNA: TGCGCCAGCAGCCAAGGACAGTTCTCCTACGAGCAGTACTTC
CDR3: CASSQGQFSYEQYF

J: TRBJ2-1
size: many
D: TRBD1
V: TRBV7-9
DNA: TGTGCCAGCAGCCCCCTCGACAGGGTGGTTGATAATGAGCAGTTCTTC
CDR3: CASSPLDRVVDNEQFF

J: TRBJ1-2
size: few
D: .
V: TRBV5-4
DNA: TGTGCCAGCAGCTTGGTGCTGACAGAGGGCTACACCTTC
CDR3: CASSLVLTEGYTF

J: TRBJ2-1
size: few
D: TRBD2
V: TRBV12-3/TRBV12-4
DNA: TGTGCCAGCAGTTTTGAGGCGGAAACTATGCGGGGGGGCCTCCCGTTCTTC
CDR3: CASSFEAETMRGGLPFF

J: TRBJ1-4
size: many
D: TRBD1
V: TRBV9
DNA: TGTGCCAGCAGCGTCGGACAGGGCGGGGGTTCGGCTAATGAAAAACTGTTTTTT
CDR3: CASSVGQGGGSANEKLFF

J: TRBJ2-5
size: .
D: TRBD2
V: TRBV6-2/TRBV6-3
DNA: TGTGCCAGCAGACCCCCGGGACTAGCGGGGGTAGAGACCCAGTACTTC
CDR3: CASRPPGLAGVETQYF

J: TRBJ2-5
size: many
D: .
V: TRBV20-1
DNA: TGCAGTGCTCCCCAGGAGGGGACCTCAAAAAAGACCCAGTACTTC
CDR3: CSAPQEGTSKKTQYF

J: TRBJ2-5
size: few
D: .
V: TRBV28
DNA: TGTGCCAGCAGCCCTCGCCGAGGGAGCCAAGAGACCCAGTACTTC
CDR3: CASSPRRGSQETQYF

J: TRBJ2-3
size: .
D: .
V: TRBV7-9
DNA: TGTGCCAGCAGCTTACCCATACCAGATACGCAGTATTTT
CDR3: CASSLPIPDTQYF

J: TRBJ1-1
size: few
D: TRBD1
V: TRBV4-1
DNA: TGCGCCAGCAGCCACAAAACAGGGGGCAACACTGAAGCTTTCTTT
CDR3: CASSHKTGGNTEAFF

J: TRBJ1-1
size: .
D: .
V: TRBV6-2/TRBV6-3
DNA: TGTGCCAGCAGTTTAACCGGGACACCTAACACTGAAGCTTTCTTT
CDR3: CASSLTGTPNTEAFF

J: TRBJ2-2
size: few
D: .
V: TRBV19
DNA: TGTGCCACTCAGGCAGTCACGAACACCGGGGAGCTGTTTTTT
CDR3: CATQAVTNTGELFF

J: TRBJ1-6
size: few
D: .
V: TRBV5-6
DNA: TGTGCCAGCACCCCTTCCTTTGCGGGCCGGCCACCCCTCCACTTT
CDR3: CASTPSFAGRPPLHF

J: TRBJ2-1
size: many
D: TRBD1
V: TRBV7-9
DNA: TGTGCCAGCAACCTACCCGGGGGACAGGGGGCCAATGAGCAGTTCTTC
CDR3: CASNLPGGQGANEQFF

J: TRBJ2-3
size: many
D: TRBD2
V: TRBV7-9
DNA: TGTGCCAGCAGCTTGGGACTAGCGGGGGGAAGCACAGATACGCAGTATTTT
CDR3: CASSLGLAGGSTDTQYF

J: TRBJ1-3
size: few
D: .
V: TRBV6-5
DNA: TGTGCCAGCAGTTACTCGATTGGGGGGGTCGTCGGAAACACCATATATTTT
CDR3: CASSYSIGGVVGNTIYF

J: TRBJ1-1
size: .
D: TRBD1
V: TRBV2
DNA: TGTGCCAGTACAGGGGAGCTAGGTGCCGCTGAAGCTTTCTTT
CDR3: CASTGELGAAEAFF

J: TRBJ2-3
size: .
D: TRBD2
V: TRBV7-8
DNA: TGTGCCAGCAGCCCAATGCCAGCGGGGGGCACAGATACGCAGTATTTT
CDR3: CASSPMPAGGTDTQYF

J: TRBJ1-1
size: few
D: .
V: TRBV2
DNA: TGTGCCAGCGCGGGGGGTGAAGCTTTCTTT
CDR3: CASAGGEAFF

J: TRBJ2-1
size: .
D: TRBD1
V: TRBV29-1
DNA: TGCAGCGTTGAAGCTGCGAGGGGGCCCGAAATTTACAATGAGCAGTTCTTC
CDR3: CSVEAARGPEIYNEQFF

J: TRBJ1-6
size: many
D: .
V: TRBV6-1
DNA: TGTGCCAGCTTAATTGGGGGGCCGGAGTCACCCCTCCACTTT
CDR3: CASLIGGPESPLHF

J: TRBJ2-1
size: .
D: .
V: TRBV10-3
DNA: TGTGCCATCAGTGGGCCCGACAATGAGCAGTTCTTC
CDR3: CAISGPDNEQFF

J: TRBJ2-1
size: many
D: .
V: TRBV7-2
DNA: TGTGCCAGCAGCCCTCCGGGTATTGAGCAGTTCTTC
CDR3: CASSPPGIEQFF

J: TRBJ1-1
size: .
D: .
V: TRBV2
DNA: TGTGCCAGCAGTGTTACCGGGACGGTGAACACTGAAGCTTTCTTT
CDR3: CASSVTGTVNTEAFF

J: TRBJ2-1
size: many
D: .
V: TRBV7-9
DNA: TGTGCCAGCTCCCACAATGAGCAGTTCTTC
CDR3: CASSHNEQFF

J: TRBJ1-5
size: .
D: TRBD1
V: TRBV12-3/TRBV12-4
DNA: TGTGCCAGCAGCCGGGGACAGGGAGTTGTGCCCCAGCATTTT
CDR3: CASSRGQGVVPQHF

J: TRBJ1-1
size: .
D: .
V: TRBV6-8
DNA: TGTGCCAGCAGTAAGGACGGGAACACTGAAGCTTTCTTT
CDR3: CASSKDGNTEAFF

J: TRBJ1-5
size: few
D: .
V: TRBV6-6
DNA: TGTGCCAGCAGTTATGTCAGAGCTCCCCGTCAGCCCCAGCATTTT
CDR3: CASSYVRAPRQPQHF

J: TRBJ2-7
size: .
D: TRBD1
V: TRBV7-9
DNA: TGTGCCAGCAGCTTAGATTACGTCAGGACAGGGGTTTCTCTTTCGGCCGAGCAGTACTTC
CDR3: CASSLDYVRTGVSLSAEQYF

J: TRBJ1-1
size: many
D: TRBD1
V: TRBV6-1
DNA: TGTGCCAGCATCGGGGGTTATGGGGACAGGGAAGCTTTCTTT
CDR3: CASIGGYGDREAFF

J: TRBJ1-4
size: many
D: TRBD1
V: TRBV12-3/TRBV12-4
DNA: TGTGCCAGCAGTTACCCGGGACAGGGATACGAAAAACTGTTTTTT
CDR3: CASSYPGQGYEKLFF